Following are 28 T cell receptor beta chains from one sample sequenced in a study of blood T cells in healthy people across ages. Combining a sample-barcoded 5' primer with a J-beta primer mix, a second PCR ran for roughly 7 to 12 cycles. A single record per CDR3 protein comes from TCRdb applying MiXCR to the 5' RACE reads. The data contain 1.5 million to 2 million distinct CDR3 sequences, 25% to 30% of them singletons. Sample: blood. Receptor source: a woman in her twenties or thirties in good health.

The chain employs TRBV29-1 and TRBJ1-2; no reliable D call. Trimming took off 6 bases at V and 8 bases at J, with 16 bases between the two ends. Germline V gene sequence: CDR1 SQVTM, CDR2 ANQGSEA. The CDR3 is made up of 12 amino acids. The CDR3 loop reads CSVAAETGGYTF. For the CDR3, the DNA is TGCAGCGTGGCAGCGGAAACCGGGGGCTACACCTTC. Variable domain in full (rest from reference TRBV29-1 and TRBJ1-2): SAVISQKPSRDICQRGTSLTIQCQVDSQVTMMFWYRQQPGQSLTLIATANQGSEATYESGFVIDKFPISRPNLTFSTLTVSNMSPEDSSIYLCSVAAETGGYTFGSGTRLTVV.

This clonotype was found a few times. The genes are TRBV10-1 and TRBJ1-2; no reliable D call. CDR3 length: 13 residues. Trimming left V 0 bases short and J 4 bases short, with 6 bases between. CDR1 is WNHNN, CDR2 SYGVQD, per germline (reference sequence). Here the CDR3 reads CASSESQSYGYTF. The CDR3 nucleotides are TGCGCCAGCAGTGAGTCGCAGTCCTATGGCTACACCTTC.

The rearrangement links TRBV3-1 to TRBJ1-2; tentatively, D is TRBD1 (6 bases). V gave up 4 bases and J gave up 7 bases, with 16 bases separating them. CDR1 is LGHDT and CDR2 is YNNKEL in the germline V gene (reference sequence). The CDR3 covers 14 residues. CDR3 sequence (DNA): TGTGCCAGCAGCCTACAAAACAGGGTTACTGGCTACACCTTC. Translated, it gives CASSLQNRVTGYTF.

This clonotype was counted a few times. V usage is TRBV14 and J usage is TRBJ2-1, with TRBD2 identical over 11 bases. CDR3 length: 17 residues. Trimming removed 4 bases from V and 2 bases from J; junction bases left unmatched: 7. Germline-derived CDR1 and CDR2 are SGHDN and FVKESK. CDR3 sequence reads: CASSLTLAGGPYNEQFF. DNA for the CDR3: TGTGCCAGCAGCCTAACTCTAGCGGGGGGCCCCTACAATGAGCAGTTCTTC.

CDR3 amino acids: CSASSHGGSPSSYNEQFF. CDR3 in DNA: TGCAGTGCTAGCAGCCATGGCGGTAGCCCTTCCTCCTACAATGAGCAGTTCTTC. The chain couples TRBV20-1 to TRBJ2-1; D is ambiguous. The CDR3 length is 18 residues. Trimming took 3 bases from V and 0 from J, leaving 21 bases between them. CDR1 and CDR2 (germline): DFQATT, SNEGSKA (reference sequence).

This sequence joins TRBV7-6 and TRBJ2-5, with D possibly matching TRBD1 (6 bases). This CDR3 spans 14 amino acids. The germline V and J ends were trimmed by 4 bases and 3 bases, with 12 bases remaining between them. CDR1 and CDR2 (germline): SGHVS, FNYEAQ. In nucleotides, the CDR3 is TGTGCCAGCAGCTCAGACAGGTTGGAAGAGACCCAGTACTTC. Encoded protein: CASSSDRLEETQYF.

This clonotype showed up just a few times. The chain combines TRBV6-5 with TRBJ1-2; TRBD1 matches 7 bases. The CDR3 consists of 16 residues. Germline-derived CDR1 and CDR2 are MNHEY and SVGAGI. V dropped 5 bases and J dropped 4; count of bases not matched to a gene: 13. The CDR3 DNA reads TGTGCCAGCAGTCTTAAGCCGAGGGGGCGAGGCTATGGCTACACCTTC. Amino acids: CASSLKPRGRGYGYTF.

This clonotype was found a few times. The junction and the germline gene differ at one end; a read error may be behind it. The gene calls are TRBV10-3 and TRBJ2-3, with 10 bases fitting TRBD2. This CDR3 spans 16 amino acids. CDR1 is ENHRY and CDR2 is SYGVKD in the germline V gene. Here the CDR3 reads CAIGDLAGASTDTQYF. In DNA, the CDR3 is TGTGCCATCGGTGACCTAGCGGGAGCCAGCACAGATACGCAGTATTTT.

The chain couples TRBV4-1 to TRBJ2-1, with 10 bases fitting TRBD2. The assigned J gene may be wrong: the sequence end matches TRBJ2-7 better. The CDR3 extends over 17 amino acids. Germline V gene data show CDR1 as MGHRA and CDR2 as YSYEKL. The CDR3 here is CASSQDLVLAGREEQYF. CDR3 DNA: TGCGCCAGCAGCCAAGATCTGGTACTAGCGGGGAGGGAAGAGCAGTACTTC.

The chain joins TRBV4-2 to TRBJ1-6; weak D call: TRBD1 (5 bases). There are 17 residues in the CDR3. Germline V gene lookup returns CDR1 LGHNA and CDR2 YNFKEQ. Trimming left V 0 bases short and J 7 bases short, with 16 bases between. The CDR3 loop reads CASSQDPGPEKNSPLHF. The DNA for the CDR3 is TGTGCCAGCAGCCAAGATCCAGGGCCCGAGAAGAATTCACCCCTCCACTTT.

This clonotype occurred once. CDR3: CSARSGLAGGWDEQYF. The CDR3 DNA is TGCAGTGCTAGATCCGGACTAGCTGGAGGATGGGACGAGCAGTACTTC. The chain has TRBV20-1 and TRBJ2-5; 8 bases match TRBD2. The J call may be incorrect, as the DNA end agrees better with TRBJ2-7. Per the germline V gene, CDR1 is DFQATT and CDR2 is SNEGSKA (reference sequence). CDR3 length: 16 amino acids.

For this clonotype: This may arise from a read error, as a much more abundant clone is one base away. The V call is TRBV7-3, the J call TRBJ2-7, with TRBD2 as a possible D gene (6 bases). CDR3 length: 15 amino acids. Deletions cut 5 bases from V and 7 bases from J, with 21 bases between. CDR1 is SGHTA and CDR2 is FQGTGA in the germline V gene. CDR3 protein: CASSARTAGLNEQYF. The CDR3 region has the DNA TGTGCCAGCAGCGCTCGGACCGCGGGATTGAATGAGCAGTACTTC.

This clonotype was seen at least ten times. The chain has TRBV5-1 and TRBJ2-7, with D possibly TRBD2 on 5 matching bases. The CDR3 runs 13 residues. Per germline, CDR1 SGHRS and CDR2 YFSETQ. Trimming took off 4 bases at V and 10 bases at J, with 18 bases between the two ends. Here the CDR3 DNA reads TGCGCCAGCAGCCCGGAGGCGTCGCCGGTCCAGTACTTC. This encodes CASSPEASPVQYF.

This sequence joins TRBV20-1 and TRBJ1-1; a weak D match, TRBD1 (6 bases). Germline values: CDR1 DFQATT, CDR2 SNEGSKA (reference sequence). This CDR3 region has 13 residues. Deletions cut 6 bases from V and 5 bases from J, with 16 bases between. The CDR3 DNA reads as TGCAGTGCGCGAGGGGGTTTGAGGACTGAAGCTTTCTTT. Its translation: CSARGGLRTEAFF.

A few counts support this clonotype. The rearrangement uses TRBV5-1 and TRBJ2-1, with D unresolved. The germline CDR1 and CDR2 sequences are SGHRS and YFSETQ. This CDR3 is 13 amino acids long. V lost 6 bases and J lost 0, with 7 bases in between. CDR3 coding DNA: TGCGCCAGCAATTTGGGCTCCTACAATGAGCAGTTCTTC. Translated: CASNLGSYNEQFF.

CDR3 sequence (DNA): TGTGCCAGCGGGCACGGACAGGGCACAGATACGCAGTATTTT. As protein: CASGHGQGTDTQYF. The chain recombines TRBV7-9 with TRBJ2-3, with 7 positions matching TRBD1. The CDR3 consists of 14 residues. V lost 8 bases to trimming and J lost 1 base; unmatched junction nucleotides: 6. CDR1 and CDR2 (germline): SEHNR, FQNEAQ (reference sequence).

This clonotype showed up just a few times. This chain links TRBV6-1 with TRBJ2-2, with 15 bases aligning to TRBD2. J was trimmed by 5 bases and V by 6 bases; bases with no gene match: 7. The germline V gene encodes CDR1 MNHNS and CDR2 SASEGT. The CDR3 runs 17 residues. In DNA form, the CDR3 reads TGTGCCAGCAGACAGGGACTAGCGGGGGGAGGGACCGGGGAGCTGTTTTTT. This gives the protein CASRQGLAGGGTGELFF.

This chain joins TRBV20-1 and TRBJ2-1; 8 positions match TRBD2. V lost 0 bases and J lost 6; bases outside the gene matches: 7. Germline V gene data show CDR1 as DFQATT and CDR2 as SNEGSKA (reference sequence). This CDR3 region has 15 residues. The CDR3 nucleotides are TGCAGTGCTAGAGAGACCGGGGGGGCCTGCAATGAGCAGTTCTTC. It translates to CSARETGGACNEQFF.

The gene calls are TRBV28 and TRBJ1-5, with D unclear. In germline, CDR1 is MDHEN, CDR2 SYDVKM. The CDR3 contains 13 residues. Trimming shortened V by 5 bases and J by 7 bases, and 12 bases separated the two germline ends. CDR3 in amino acids: CASSRDGVQPQHF. The CDR3 nucleotides read TGTGCCAGCAGTCGAGATGGGGTGCAGCCCCAGCATTTT.

J is TRBJ2-3 and V is TRBV11-2, with 16 bases that match TRBD2. This CDR3 spans 18 amino acids. CDR1 is SGHAT, CDR2 FQNNGV, per germline. With 1 base clipped from V and 6 bases from J, the junction kept 7 bases outside the gene matches. Here the CDR3 reads CASSLVPGLAGGKDTQYF. In DNA, the CDR3 is TGTGCCAGCAGCTTAGTTCCGGGACTAGCGGGGGGGAAGGATACGCAGTATTTT.

This clonotype has a count of ten or more. This rearrangement joins TRBV10-3 to TRBJ2-5; D is unclear. With 5 bases removed from V and 5 bases from J, the gap between germline ends came to 18 bases. The CDR3 consists of 15 residues. Germline-derived CDR1 and CDR2 are ENHRY and SYGVKD. CDR3 in amino acids: CAISQGSGVLETQYF. In nucleotides, the CDR3 is TGTGCCATCAGTCAAGGGTCAGGAGTCTTGGAGACCCAGTACTTC.

Notes on this clonotype: This may arise from a read error, as a much more abundant clone is one base away. The chain uses TRBV9 and TRBJ2-1, with 7 bases that match TRBD2. CDR1 is SGDLS, CDR2 YYNGEE, per germline. The length of the CDR3 is 15 residues. The CDR3 DNA reads as TGTGCCGGCAGCGTAGTGGTAGCGGGCTACAATGAGCAGTTCTTC. Amino acid sequence: CAGSVVVAGYNEQFF.

The rearrangement joins TRBV7-9 to TRBJ2-5, with 7 bases that match TRBD1. The J call is uncertain, as TRBJ2-7 better fits the DNA end. The V gene's germline CDR1 is SEHNR and CDR2 FQNEAQ (reference sequence). The CDR3 length is 12 residues. Here the CDR3 DNA reads TGTGCCAGCGACAGGGAAGGTAACGAGCAGTACTTC. Its translation is CASDREGNEQYF.

This clonotype was observed at least ten times. CDR3 in DNA: TGCAGTGCTAGGAGCGGGGGGAGCTCCTACGAGCAGTACTTC. As protein: CSARSGGSSYEQYF. The chain employs TRBV20-1 and TRBJ2-7; 9 nucleotides line up with TRBD2. V trimming: 3 bases; J trimming: 0 bases; junction bases outside the gene matches: 3. Germline values: CDR1 DFQATT, CDR2 SNEGSKA (reference sequence). This CDR3 region has 14 residues.

This clonotype was found once. V is TRBV5-6 and J is TRBJ1-2; D is possibly TRBD1 (5 bases). The CDR3 runs to 17 residues. Per germline, CDR1 SGHDT and CDR2 YYEEEE. Trimming took off 2 bases at V and 1 base at J, with 18 bases between the two ends. The CDR3 sequence is CASSFWTLEMFNYGYTF. In nucleotides, the CDR3 is TGTGCCAGCAGCTTCTGGACACTCGAAATGTTTAACTATGGCTACACCTTC.

Remarks on this clonotype: A much larger clone differs by one base, so this may be a read error. The chain couples TRBV7-6 to TRBJ1-2, with unresolved D. V gave up 5 bases and J gave up 7 bases, with 20 bases separating them. This CDR3 contains 15 residues. Germline V gene sequence: CDR1 SGHVS, CDR2 FNYEAQ. The CDR3 is CASSPGGRPSPGYTF. DNA for the CDR3: TGTGCCAGCAGCCCAGGTGGCAGGCCCTCTCCTGGCTACACCTTC.

The chain is built from TRBV28 and TRBJ2-1; 11 bases fit TRBD1. Losses at the gene ends were 6 bases for V and 8 bases for J; bases not matched to a gene: 12. The CDR3 covers 16 residues. CDR1 and CDR2 (germline): MDHEN, SYDVKM. The CDR3 sequence is CASSPFPGTGGHEQFF. In DNA form, the CDR3 reads TGTGCCAGCAGCCCCTTCCCTGGGACAGGGGGGCATGAGCAGTTCTTC.

Only one count was recorded for this clonotype. The chain joins TRBV7-2 to TRBJ1-2; tentatively, D is TRBD1 (6 bases). CDR3 size: 15 residues. Trimming removed 1 base from V and 4 bases from J, with 13 bases in between. Germline loops: CDR1 SGHTA, CDR2 FQGNSA. CDR3 in amino acids: CASSLDRAGGYGYTF. The CDR3 DNA is TGTGCCAGCAGCTTAGACAGGGCGGGGGGCTATGGCTACACCTTC.